The following is a T cell receptor beta chain sequence with its context. This sample was taken from a study of cytomegalovirus exposure and HLA in healthy donors. With 60 Vbeta and 13 Jbeta primers, the PCR was carried out. Clones were read by immunoSEQ multiplex PCR, and TCRdb kept only the in-frame ones, dropping some. The table records about 120,000 clones, roughly 76% of them present only once. Trimming cost V 7 bases and J 5 bases; bases outside gene matches: 7. The germline V gene encodes CDR1 SNHLY and CDR2 FYNNEI. The CDR3 totals 15 residues. This TCR came from a man aged 25-45 years in good health and CMV-seronegative. The sequencing input was PBMCs. V and J are TRBV2 and TRBJ1-6; 8 bases agree with TRBD1. CDR3 coding DNA: TGTGCCAGCACCATGGACAGGGCTGATAATTCACCCCTCCACTTT. Residues: CASTMDRADNSPLHF. The variable domain in full, with the rest retrieved from reference TRBV2 and TRBJ1-6, is EPEVTQTPSHQVTQMGQEVILRCVPISNHLYFYWYRQILGQKVEFLVSFYNNEISEKSEIFDDQFSVERPDGSNFTLKIRSTKLEDSAMYFCASTMDRADNSPLHFGNGTRLTVT.